The present T cell receptor beta chain was sequenced within a study of cytomegalovirus exposure and HLA in healthy donors. Study-level results: Some highly shared sequence variants likely arose as a pipeline artifact.

Per the germline V gene, CDR1 is KGHSY and CDR2 is FQNENV. V lost 0 bases to trimming and J lost 2 bases, with 11 bases between them. The CDR3 loop spans 16 amino acids. With 60 Vbeta and 13 Jbeta primers, the PCR was carried out. Method: immunoSEQ multiplex PCR; TCRdb's copy keeps in-frame clones and lacks some. The data show roughly 120,000 clones, about 8.5% seen once. For this clone: Its antigen is unidentified.

The receptor was derived from a man in his forties in good health and CMV-seronegative. This chain links TRBV16 with TRBJ1-3; the D is unclear. Material for sequencing was PBMCs. CDR3 coding DNA: TGTGCCAGCAGCCAATCCCAGACTTGGGCTGGAAACACCATATATTTT. It yields the protein CASSQSQTWAGNTIYF.